The 17 T cell receptor beta chains below were found in one sample sequenced in a study of OX40 agonist ivuxolimab in advanced cancers. Assay: immunoSEQ multiplex PCR; the TCRdb copy retains only in-frame clones and omits some. Here the sample spans about 89,000 clones, 85% to 90% being singletons. The sample in question was CD4+ or CD8+ T cells sorted from blood, obtained in a trial of the OX40 agonist ivuxolimab. Receptor source: an adult with an advanced solid tumor such as melanoma, head and neck, liver or kidney cancer.

This chain uses TRBV18 with TRBJ1-3, with a tentative D call TRBD1 (6 bases). Trimming removed 3 bases from V and 0 bases from J, with 9 bases in between. CDR3 length: 15 amino acids. Germline V lookup: CDR1 KGHSH, CDR2 LQKENI. The CDR3, as DNA: TGTGCCAGCTCACCCCCGGACAGCTCTGGAAACACCATATATTTT. Translating gives CASSPPDSSGNTIYF.

This clone showed up just once. This chain connects TRBV5-1 to TRBJ1-2, with D possibly TRBD1 on 5 matching bases. Trimming stripped 0 bases from V and 0 bases from J, with 9 bases between. From germline, CDR1 is SGHRS and CDR2 YFSETQ. The length of the CDR3 is 15 residues. Here the CDR3 reads CASSLGQPTNYGYTF. CDR3 DNA sequence: TGCGCCAGCAGCTTGGGACAGCCTACTAACTATGGCTACACCTTC.

The chain joins TRBV19 to TRBJ1-4; possible D gene TRBD1, 5 bases. Trimming took 2 bases from V and 3 from J, leaving 16 bases between them. CDR1 and CDR2 (germline): LNHDA, SQIVND (reference sequence). This CDR3 is 17 amino acids long. CDR3: CASSISNPGRANEKLFF. CDR3 sequence (DNA): TGTGCCAGTAGTATAAGTAATCCAGGGCGAGCTAATGAAAAACTGTTTTTT.

V and J are TRBV5-8 and TRBJ1-3; D is undetermined. V was clipped by 1 base and J by 0 bases, with 5 bases between them. The CDR3 spans 14 residues. Germline CDR1 SGHTS, CDR2 YDEGEE. The CDR3 region is CASSLRFSGNTIYF. Written as DNA, the CDR3 is TGTGCCAGCAGCTTGAGGTTCTCTGGAAACACCATATATTTT.

This chain uses TRBV7-2 with TRBJ1-4; D call uncertain. Trimming took 3 bases from V and 7 from J, leaving 12 bases between them. In germline, CDR1 is SGHTA, CDR2 FQGNSA. This CDR3 spans 14 amino acids. CDR3 loop: CASSFSVTGEKLFF. Written as DNA, the CDR3 is TGTGCCAGCAGCTTTTCGGTGACCGGTGAAAAACTGTTTTTT.

V gene TRBV18 combines with J gene TRBJ2-5; D is ambiguous. V was clipped by 3 bases and J by 3 bases, with 5 bases between them. The CDR3 is made up of 12 amino acids. Germline CDR1 KGHSH, CDR2 LQKENI. CDR3 loop: CASSPLEETQYF. The CDR3 DNA reads as TGTGCCAGCTCACCCTTAGAAGAGACCCAGTACTTC.

CDR3: CASSLSGASRTGELFF. CDR3 DNA: TGTGCCAGCTCACTTTCGGGGGCGTCGAGGACCGGGGAGCTGTTTTTT. The J gene is TRBJ2-2, the V gene TRBV18; perhaps D is TRBD1 or TRBD2 (6 bases each). V was trimmed by 4 bases and J by 5 bases, leaving 17 bases between them. The CDR3 runs to 16 residues. The germline CDR1 and CDR2 sequences are KGHSH and LQKENI.

The gene calls are TRBV6-6 and TRBJ2-3, with TRBD2 matching over 10 bases. Germline V CDR1 and CDR2: MNHNY, SVGAGI (reference sequence). V shed 6 bases, J shed 7 bases, and the junction held 10 bases outside the gene matches. The CDR3 consists of 15 residues. The CDR3 loop is CASSSSGGAGYTQYF. The CDR3 DNA is TGTGCCAGCAGCTCAAGCGGGGGGGCTGGATATACGCAGTATTTT.

The genes are TRBV6-1 and TRBJ1-1, with 9 bases identical to TRBD1. V trimming: 8 bases; J trimming: 2 bases; junction bases outside the gene matches: 6. Germline values: CDR1 MNHNS, CDR2 SASEGT. This CDR3 spans 14 amino acids. The CDR3 DNA follows: TGTGCCAGCGGATTAACAGGGGGCAACACTGAAGCTTTCTTT. Its protein is CASGLTGGNTEAFF.

The J gene is TRBJ2-1, the V gene TRBV27; D gene unclear. Trimming removed 6 bases at V and 0 bases at J, with 6 bases between. This CDR3 has 13 residues. Looked up from germline, CDR1 is MNHEY and CDR2 is SMNVEV (reference sequence). The DNA of the CDR3 is TGTGCCAGCAGGCTTTTCTCCTACAATGAGCAGTTCTTC. As protein: CASRLFSYNEQFF.

The rearrangement joins TRBV7-2 to TRBJ2-5, with 8 bases lining up with TRBD2. This CDR3 has 16 amino acids. Per the germline V gene, CDR1 is SGHTA and CDR2 is FQGNSA. The V gene end was trimmed by 2 bases and the J gene end by 5 bases; junction bases not matched to a gene: 10. CDR3 bases: TGTGCCAGCAGCTTACCACCGGGGGGGGGTCGGGAGACCCAGTACTTC. It is translated as CASSLPPGGGRETQYF.

V and J are TRBV6-1 and TRBJ1-2; D unclear. In germline, CDR1 is MNHNS, CDR2 SASEGT. The CDR3 is 17 residues long. Trimming shortened V by 2 bases and J by 0 bases, and 16 bases separated the two germline ends. CDR3 sequence (DNA): TGTGCCAGCAGTGAATACGGCTCAGCGCCGGCTAACTATGGCTACACCTTC. This codes for CASSEYGSAPANYGYTF.

This clone showed up just once. The CDR3 is CASSPGGESEQFF. Written as DNA, the CDR3 is TGCGCCAGCAGCCCAGGGGGTGAGAGTGAGCAGTTCTTC. The chain recombines TRBV5-1 with TRBJ2-1; the match to TRBD1 covers 7 bases. This CDR3 has 13 amino acids. Germline CDR1 reads SGHRS; CDR2 reads YFSETQ. The V gene end was trimmed by 4 bases and the J gene end by 9 bases; junction bases not matched to a gene: 7.

This clone was counted a single time. V gene TRBV2 combines with J gene TRBJ1-2; D might be TRBD1 (6 bases). V was shortened by 5 bases and J by 0 bases, with 13 bases between the two germline ends. The CDR3 loop spans 15 amino acids. The germline V gene has CDR1 SNHLY and CDR2 FYNNEI. CDR3 in amino acids: CASSLQGTTNYGYTF. The CDR3 DNA reads as TGTGCCAGCAGTCTACAGGGAACCACTAACTATGGCTACACCTTC.

The CDR3 loop reads CASSPPAASGNTIYF. CDR3 DNA sequence: TGTGCCAGCTCACCACCCGCAGCCTCTGGAAACACCATATATTTT. The chain couples TRBV18 to TRBJ1-3; D unclear. Germline V CDR1 and CDR2: KGHSH, LQKENI. This CDR3 has 15 residues. The V end was cut by 0 bases, the J end by 0 bases, with 6 bases between.

This clone was observed once. The gene calls are TRBV7-9 and TRBJ1-1; weak D call: TRBD1 (6 bases). This CDR3 spans 14 amino acids. Germline V gives CDR1 SEHNR, CDR2 FQNEAQ (reference sequence). Trimming took 2 bases from V and 6 from J, leaving 13 bases between them. CDR3 nucleotide sequence: TGTGCCAGCAGCTTAAAACAGGGAGGTTCTGAAGCTTTCTTT. This translates into CASSLKQGGSEAFF. The whole variable domain, remainder taken from reference TRBV7-9 and TRBJ1-1, is DTGVSQNPRHKITKRGQNVTFRCDPISEHNRLYWYRQTLGQGPEFLTYFQNEAQLEKSRLLSDRFSAERPKGSFSTLEIQRTEQGDSAMYLCASSLKQGGSEAFFGQGTRLTVV.

This clone was observed a few times. This sequence joins TRBV6-1 and TRBJ1-2, with unresolved D. The germline CDR1 and CDR2 sequences are MNHNS and SASEGT. Trimming removed 5 bases at V and 7 bases at J, with 8 bases between. The CDR3 extends over 11 amino acids. CDR3 DNA sequence: TGTGCCAGCAGTATCGTGGGTGGCTACACCTTC. It translates to CASSIVGGYTF.